These 23 T cell receptor beta chains were all obtained from the same sample, sequenced in a study of cytomegalovirus exposure and HLA in healthy donors. The PCR was carried out with 60 Vbeta primers and 13 Jbeta primers. Clones were sequenced by immunoSEQ multiplex PCR, and TCRdb holds only the in-frame ones, with some missing. The sample includes approximately 130,000 clones, about 8.6% of them seen just once. The sequenced sample was PBMCs. These receptors originate from a woman aged 40 to 50 in good health and CMV-seropositive.

The V and J genes are TRBV5-1 and TRBJ1-5; no firm D call. In germline, CDR1 is SGHRS, CDR2 YFSETQ. The CDR3 length is 13 residues. Trimming took off 4 bases at V and 5 bases at J, with 10 bases between the two ends. CDR3 sequence reads: CASSQDRDQPQHF. The CDR3 DNA sequence: TGCGCCAGCAGCCAGGATAGAGATCAGCCCCAGCATTTT.

The chain uses TRBV5-6 and TRBJ2-2, with TRBD2 identical over 8 bases. The V gene's germline CDR1 is SGHDT and CDR2 YYEEEE. The CDR3 covers 15 residues. Germline trimming cut 3 bases from V and 3 bases from J; bases unmatched to any gene: 4. DNA for the CDR3: TGTGCCAGCAGCTCGGGACTAGGAGACACCGGGGAGCTGTTTTTT. This sequence encodes CASSSGLGDTGELFF.

This clone was seen a few times. J is TRBJ1-2 and V is TRBV28, with 11 nucleotides matching TRBD1. V lost 3 bases, J lost 7 bases, and 4 bases stayed unmatched. CDR3 length: 14 residues. CDR1 and CDR2 (germline): MDHEN, SYDVKM. Here the CDR3 reads CASSLLDRGLGYTF. CDR3 bases: TGTGCCAGCAGTTTGTTGGACAGGGGGCTTGGCTACACCTTC.

V is TRBV7-6 and J is TRBJ1-5; D perhaps matches TRBD1 (6 bases). Trimming removed 1 base at V and 1 base at J, with 11 bases between. In germline, CDR1 is SGHVS, CDR2 FNYEAQ. This CDR3 comprises 16 residues. Written as DNA, the CDR3 is TGTGCCAGCAGCTTAGGGGGGCTCGTGAGCAATCAGCCCCAGCATTTT. Protein: CASSLGGLVSNQPQHF.

The rearrangement links TRBV18 to TRBJ2-2; 9 nucleotides align to TRBD2. From germline, CDR1 is KGHSH and CDR2 LQKENI. The CDR3 runs 17 residues. After removal of 5 bases from V and 6 bases from J, the junction contained 13 bases not matched to a gene. The CDR3 DNA is TGTGCCAGCTCAAGTCTGCTCGTGCGGGGGGGCGCCGGGGAGCTGTTTTTT. Residues: CASSSLLVRGGAGELFF.

Ten or more counts support this clone. The chain joins TRBV6-6 to TRBJ2-6; TRBD2 might be the D (6 bases). Germline CDR1 and CDR2: MNHNY and SVGAGI (reference sequence). This CDR3 spans 16 amino acids. The V end was cut by 6 bases, the J end by 0 bases, with 12 bases between. CDR3 region: CASSYPGGSGANVLTF. CDR3 coding DNA: TGTGCCAGCAGCTACCCCGGGGGCTCTGGGGCCAACGTCCTGACTTTC.

Regarding this clone: This sample includes further DNA sequences coding for the same CDR3. The chain carries TRBV20-1 and TRBJ1-2; D unclear. The CDR3 is 8 residues long. Trimming pared 6 bases from V and 8 bases from J, leaving 4 bases between. CDR1 is DFQATT and CDR2 is SNEGSKA in the germline V gene (reference sequence). In DNA, the CDR3 is TGCAGTGCGGGCGGCTACACCTTC. Its protein product is CSAGGYTF.

This rearrangement joins TRBV6-5 to TRBJ2-7, with 7 positions matching TRBD2. V lost 6 bases and J lost 6; bases outside the gene matches: 14. Germline V lookup: CDR1 MNHEY, CDR2 SVGAGI. The length of the CDR3 is 15 residues. CDR3 bases: TGTGCCAGCAGCAAAAGCGGGATGTTAGCCCCCGAGCAGTACTTC. Amino acid sequence: CASSKSGMLAPEQYF.

DNA for the CDR3: TGCAGTGCTAGAGTAATGGAGACCCAGTACTTC. It translates to CSARVMETQYF. The rearrangement joins TRBV20-1 to TRBJ2-5; D gene uncertain. CDR3 length: 11 residues. Trimming pared 1 base from V and 5 bases from J, leaving 5 bases between. CDR1 and CDR2 from the germline V gene are DFQATT and SNEGSKA (reference sequence).

V gene TRBV11-2 combines with J gene TRBJ2-1, with 10 bases identical to TRBD1. With V trimmed by 5 bases and J by 8 bases, 6 bases remained unmatched. The CDR3 runs 14 residues. The germline V gene has CDR1 SGHAT and CDR2 FQNNGV. The CDR3 DNA reads TGTGCCAGCAGCATGGGACAGGGGAGGGATGAGCAGTTCTTC. Protein: CASSMGQGRDEQFF.

The chain carries TRBV5-6 and TRBJ2-2; 8 positions match TRBD1. CDR1 SGHDT and CDR2 YYEEEE come from the germline V gene. Losses at the gene ends were 4 bases for V and 1 base for J; bases not matched to a gene: 3. This CDR3 contains 15 residues. CDR3 in amino acids: CASSPGTGNTGELFF. In nucleotides, the CDR3 is TGTGCCAGCAGCCCGGGGACAGGGAACACCGGGGAGCTGTTTTTT.

Of note for this clone: Within the sample, other DNA sequences also encode this same CDR3. The rearrangement joins TRBV15 to TRBJ1-5; no reliable D call. Trimming left V 1 base short and J 0 bases short, with 7 bases between. Germline V gene data show CDR1 as LNHNV and CDR2 as YYDKDF (reference sequence). This CDR3 has 15 residues. CDR3 nucleotides: TGTGCCACCAGCAGAGTAGAAGATAGCAATCAGCCCCAGCATTTT. Residues: CATSRVEDSNQPQHF.

Only a few counts were recorded for this clone. The chain couples TRBV7-9 to TRBJ2-7, with D tentatively TRBD2 (5 bases). The V gene lost 4 bases and the J gene lost 7 bases, with 11 bases spanning the gap. CDR1 is SEHNR and CDR2 is FQNEAQ in the germline V gene (reference sequence). This CDR3 has 12 residues. The CDR3 here is CASSYSPGEQYF. The DNA of the CDR3 is TGTGCCAGCAGCTACTCTCCGGGGGAGCAGTACTTC.

The chain links TRBV27 to TRBJ1-2; TRBD1 is a possible D gene (6 bases). The germline CDR1 and CDR2 sequences are MNHEY and SMNVEV (reference sequence). Trimming took off 7 bases at V and 4 bases at J, with 13 bases between the two ends. This CDR3 comprises 13 residues. Written as DNA, the CDR3 is TGTGCCAGCATTCCAGGGGAAAGCTATGGCTACACCTTC. Amino acids: CASIPGESYGYTF.

CDR3 in amino acids: CASGLVRGGEGNEQFF. CDR3 DNA: TGTGCTAGTGGTTTGGTACGCGGGGGGGAGGGGAATGAGCAGTTCTTC. This sequence joins TRBV12-5 and TRBJ2-1; the match to TRBD2 covers 9 bases. The CDR3 runs to 16 residues. V gave up 0 bases and J gave up 7 bases; unmatched junction bases: 7. Germline CDR1 is LGHNT and CDR2 is FRNRAP.

The V gene is TRBV29-1, the J gene TRBJ2-7, with TRBD1 matching 8 bases. This CDR3 has 14 amino acids. The ends lost 7 bases at V and 5 bases at J; junction bases unmatched: 13. CDR1 SQVTM and CDR2 ANQGSEA come from the germline V gene. The CDR3 sequence is CSAARDRRLHEQYF. CDR3 coding DNA: TGCAGCGCTGCGCGGGACAGGAGACTCCACGAGCAGTACTTC.

This clone has just a few counts. V usage is TRBV15 and J usage is TRBJ2-2; D gene ambiguous. V lost 0 bases and J 4 bases, leaving 9 bases between the germline ends. The CDR3 extends over 15 amino acids. The germline V gene encodes CDR1 LNHNV and CDR2 YYDKDF (reference sequence). The CDR3 loop reads CATSRDFKSTGELFF. The CDR3 nucleotides are TGTGCCACCAGCAGAGATTTTAAGAGCACCGGGGAGCTGTTTTTT.

In this sample, this clone turned up a few times. The chain couples TRBV12-5 to TRBJ1-5; possibly TRBD1 for D (5 bases). Per germline, CDR1 LGHNT and CDR2 FRNRAP. CDR3 size: 13 residues. With 7 bases removed from V and 7 bases from J, the gap between germline ends came to 14 bases. CDR3 DNA sequence: TGTGCTAGTGTTATGGGGGGGATCCAGCCCCAGCATTTT. It encodes CASVMGGIQPQHF.

V usage is TRBV7-6 and J usage is TRBJ2-3; D is unclear. Germline CDR1 and CDR2: SGHVS and FNYEAQ. CDR3 length: 15 residues. Trimming pared 5 bases from V and 4 bases from J, leaving 16 bases between. CDR3 residues: CASSQLPLTSDTQYF. The DNA for the CDR3 is TGTGCCAGCAGCCAACTGCCCCTTACTTCAGATACGCAGTATTTT.

This chain uses TRBV5-4 with TRBJ2-5, with 12 bases matching TRBD1. The CDR3 length is 16 residues. The J segment lost 4 bases and the V segment lost 1 base, leaving 5 bases of the junction unmatched. Germline lookup yields CDR1 SGHNT and CDR2 YYREEE (reference sequence). DNA for the CDR3: TGTGCCAGCAGCTTGATGGGACAGGGGGCCGGAGAGACCCAGTACTTC. This codes for CASSLMGQGAGETQYF.

The gene calls are TRBV2 and TRBJ1-2; possible D gene TRBD1, 5 bases. Germline V gives CDR1 SNHLY, CDR2 FYNNEI. V was trimmed by 9 bases and J by 3 bases, leaving 17 bases between them. This CDR3 has 14 residues. The CDR3 bases are TGTGCCAGAACCCCGGGGGGAAGGTACTATGGCTACACCTTC. Protein: CARTPGGRYYGYTF.

The J gene is TRBJ2-5, the V gene TRBV9; D possibly corresponds to TRBD1 (7 bases). The DNA end favors TRBJ2-7, so the J call may be wrong. The CDR3 has 15 residues. The germline V gene encodes CDR1 SGDLS and CDR2 YYNGEE. The CDR3 DNA sequence: TGTGCCAGCAGCGTCCAGGGGGACTTGGACTACGAGCAGTACTTC. It specifies CASSVQGDLDYEQYF.

In its sample, this clone was seen a few times. The gene calls are TRBV10-1 and TRBJ2-2; 10 positions match TRBD1. The CDR3 runs to 16 residues. The ends lost 0 bases at V and 5 bases at J; junction bases unmatched: 3. Germline CDR1 WNHNN, CDR2 SYGVQD (reference sequence). This CDR3 is CASSESGQGRTGELFF. DNA for the CDR3: TGCGCCAGCAGTGAGTCGGGACAGGGGAGGACCGGGGAGCTGTTTTTT.